This T cell receptor beta chain appears in the sequencing data of a study of blood T cell repertoires in COVID-19 (dated by TCRdb to between 2020 and 2021). Regarding the study in general: The collaborator samples originated in the United States, Italy and Spain and spanned the acute and convalescent phases of COVID-19. The prospective study material was composed of cDNA or gDNA derived from T cells, B-cell-depleted T cells, or PBMCs. Deeply sampled blood TCRbeta repertoires from subjects exposed to, actively infected with, or recovered from COVID-19 were included in the dataset. A de-identified subject ID, COVID-19 status, age in years and sex were almost always included in the sample metadata. The repertoires were released in a freely available public database meant as a resource for research on the immune response to SARS-CoV-2. The samples were drawn from the first 160 participants of the ongoing ImmuneRACE study and from 1,254 subjects provided by 6 global collaborators. Where available, HLA class I and class II types were obtained from metadata supplied by the sample provider rather than from assay-based typing.

Participants in the prospective study were enrolled through a virtual design, were aged roughly 18 to 95 years, and lived in 20 to 30 United States geographic areas. Cohort assignment in the prospective study relied on participant-reported clinical history from a screening survey and a study questionnaire. For ImmuneRACE Cohort 3, a participant was defined as recovered based on two consecutive negative NP/OP PCR tests, clearance by a healthcare professional, or resolution of symptoms. Each participant in the prospective study had whole blood, serum and a nasopharyngeal or oropharyngeal swab collected by mobile phlebotomists. Prospective study participants could optionally give additional blood draws and questionnaires over an approximately two-month period. Prospective study blood samples were shipped either frozen or at room temperature before DNA extraction. TCRbeta CDR3 regions were amplified from genomic DNA using the immunoSEQ Assay, a bias-controlled multiplex PCR. Per the original workflow: The number of nucleated cells in each sample was estimated by amplification of reference gene primers within the assay. Sequence reads were collapsed and filtered to measure the absolute abundance of every unique TCRbeta CDR3 rearrangement. For each sample, productive Simpson clonality was calculated as the square root of Simpson's diversity index across productive rearrangements. TCRdb carries this immuneACCESS record with in-frame sequences only. Its versions omit some clonotypes, under half of them owing to an unresolved V gene in the studies checked, with the rest unexplained. That table is the source of V, J and clone size, and D and trimming were worked out from the DNA. This sample has about 280,000 clones in its table, and roughly 85% of those were observed once. Of the sample, around 2.3% is held by the ten largest clones.

Study-level results and caveats: The quantity of clinical and demographic metadata differed by source and by participant and was supplied without curation.

The CDR3 starts with the cysteine, ends with the phenylalanine, and has 14 residues. Just the 42-base CDR3 DNA is kept, in frame starting at base 1. V trim: 7 bases; J trim: 1 base; unmatched bases: 5. As encoded in the germline V gene, CDR1 is MDHEN while CDR2 is SYDVKM. As concerns this clone: Its antigen target is currently unknown. The record has no base qualities; no much larger clone is one base away.

This receptor chain uses TRBV28 and TRBJ1-1; 8 of the junction bases match TRBD1. The clonotype was recovered from a woman in her forties or fifties who had recovered from COVID-19. Sequencing used PBMCs or T cells enriched from blood (not recorded which). The CDR3 corresponds to CASIGTGGNTEAFF. In nucleotide form, the sequence is TGTGCCAGCATCGGAACAGGGGGGAACACTGAAGCTTTCTTT.